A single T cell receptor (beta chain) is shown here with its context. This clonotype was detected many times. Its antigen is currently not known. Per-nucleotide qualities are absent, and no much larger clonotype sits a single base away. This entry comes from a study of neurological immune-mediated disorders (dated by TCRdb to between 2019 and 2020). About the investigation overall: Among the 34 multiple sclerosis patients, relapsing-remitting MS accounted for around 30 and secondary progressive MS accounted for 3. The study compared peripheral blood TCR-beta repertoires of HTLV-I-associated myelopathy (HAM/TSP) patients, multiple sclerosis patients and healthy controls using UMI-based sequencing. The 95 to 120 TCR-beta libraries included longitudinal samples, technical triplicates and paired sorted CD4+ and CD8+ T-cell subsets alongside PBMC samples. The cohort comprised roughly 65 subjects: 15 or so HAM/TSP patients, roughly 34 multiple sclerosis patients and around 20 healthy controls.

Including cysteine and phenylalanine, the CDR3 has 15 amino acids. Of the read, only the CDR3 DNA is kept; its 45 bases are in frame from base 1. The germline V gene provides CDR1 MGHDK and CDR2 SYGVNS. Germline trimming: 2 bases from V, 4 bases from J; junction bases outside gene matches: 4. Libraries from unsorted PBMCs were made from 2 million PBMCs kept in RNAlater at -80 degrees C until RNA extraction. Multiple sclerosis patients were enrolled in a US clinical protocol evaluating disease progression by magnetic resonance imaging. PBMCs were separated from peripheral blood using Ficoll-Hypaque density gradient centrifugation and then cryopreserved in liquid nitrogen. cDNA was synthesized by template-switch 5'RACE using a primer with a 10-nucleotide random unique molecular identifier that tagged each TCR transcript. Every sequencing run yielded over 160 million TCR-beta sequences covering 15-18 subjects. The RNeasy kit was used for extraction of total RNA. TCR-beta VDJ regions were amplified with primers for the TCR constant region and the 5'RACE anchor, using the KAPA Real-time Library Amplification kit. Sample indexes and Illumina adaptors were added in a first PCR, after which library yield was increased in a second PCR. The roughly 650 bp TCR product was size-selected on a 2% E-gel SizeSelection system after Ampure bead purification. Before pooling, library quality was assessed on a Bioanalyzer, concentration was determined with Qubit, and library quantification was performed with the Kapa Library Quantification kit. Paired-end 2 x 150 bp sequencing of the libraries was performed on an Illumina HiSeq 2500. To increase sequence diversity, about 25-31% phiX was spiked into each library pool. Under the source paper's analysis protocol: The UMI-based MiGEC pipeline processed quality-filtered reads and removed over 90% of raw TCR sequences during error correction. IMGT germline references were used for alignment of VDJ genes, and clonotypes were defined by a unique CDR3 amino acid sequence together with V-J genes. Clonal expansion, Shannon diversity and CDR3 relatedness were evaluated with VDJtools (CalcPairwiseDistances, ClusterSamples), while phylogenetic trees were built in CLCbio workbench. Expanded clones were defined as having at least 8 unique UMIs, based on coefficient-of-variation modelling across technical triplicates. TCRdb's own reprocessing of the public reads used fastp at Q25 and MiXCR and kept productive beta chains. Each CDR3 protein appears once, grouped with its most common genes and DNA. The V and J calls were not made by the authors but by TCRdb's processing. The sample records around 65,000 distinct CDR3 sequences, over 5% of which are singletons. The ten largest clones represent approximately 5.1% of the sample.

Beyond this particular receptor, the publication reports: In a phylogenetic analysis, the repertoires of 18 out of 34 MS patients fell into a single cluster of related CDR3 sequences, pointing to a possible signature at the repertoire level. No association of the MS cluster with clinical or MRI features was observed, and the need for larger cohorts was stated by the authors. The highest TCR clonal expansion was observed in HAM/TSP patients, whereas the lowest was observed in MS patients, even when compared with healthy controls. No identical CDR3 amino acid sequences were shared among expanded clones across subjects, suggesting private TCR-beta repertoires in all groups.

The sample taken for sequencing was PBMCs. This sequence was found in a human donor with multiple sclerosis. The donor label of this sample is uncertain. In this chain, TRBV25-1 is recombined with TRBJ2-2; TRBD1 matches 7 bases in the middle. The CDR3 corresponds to CASSEPRQGTGELFF. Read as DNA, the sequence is TGTGCCAGCAGTGAACCCAGACAGGGCACCGGGGAGCTGTTTTTT.